This TCR beta chain emerged from a study of blood T cell repertoires in COVID-19. Assay used: immunoSEQ multiplex PCR; TCRdb lists only in-frame clones, some missing. The repertoire holds around 98,000 clones, with about four fifths as singletons. Between the trimmed V and J ends, which lost 0 bases and 5 bases, there was a span of 9 bases. There are 15 residues in the CDR3. CDR1 SGHDT and CDR2 YYEEEE come from the germline V gene. This chain uses TRBV5-6 with TRBJ1-6; D is uncertain. The TCR comes from a man between 65 and 85 years old with acute or convalescent COVID-19. Sequencing was performed on peripheral blood. The CDR3 is CASSLGLADNSPLHF. CDR3 sequence (DNA): TGTGCCAGCAGCTTGGGACTTGCGGATAATTCACCCCTCCACTTT.